Following are 10 T cell receptor beta chains from one sample sequenced in a study of T-cell memory formation after mild COVID-19. TCRdb used MiXCR to reprocess the 5' RACE reads, holding one entry per CDR3 protein. This table holds roughly 450,000 distinct CDR3 sequences, around a sixth found once. Sequenced sample: PBMCs or a T cell subset sorted from them (not recorded which). The receptor set was obtained from an adult woman who had mild COVID-19 (a few samples of this study predate the infection). Cell type and time point are not known.

This chain uses TRBV11-3 with TRBJ2-7; a possible D gene is TRBD2 (5 bases). The V and J ends lost 4 bases and 2 bases respectively, with 12 bases between them. The CDR3 runs 14 residues. In germline, CDR1 is SGHNT, CDR2 YENEEA. CDR3 sequence reads: CASSSRTRTYEQYF. The CDR3 region has the DNA TGTGCCAGCAGCTCTCGGACTCGTACCTACGAGCAGTACTTC. The variable domain in full, with the rest retrieved from reference TRBV11-3 and TRBJ2-7, is EAGVVQSPRYKIIEKKQPVAFWCNPISGHNTLYWYLQNLGQGPELLIRYENEEAVDDSQLPKDRFSAERLKGVDSTLKIQPAELGDSAVYLCASSSRTRTYEQYFGPGTRLTVT.

The CDR3 bases are TGTGCCAGCAGTTTCCGGACTAGCGGAGGTCCAAGGTCGGAGCAGTTCTTC. Its protein product is CASSFRTSGGPRSEQFF. The gene calls are TRBV12-3 or TRBV12-4 and TRBJ2-1; the match to TRBD2 covers 10 bases. Trimming took 3 bases from V and 10 from J; bases not matched to a gene: 15. The CDR3 contains 17 residues.

V usage is TRBV19 and J usage is TRBJ2-7; 8 positions match TRBD1. CDR1 is LNHDA, CDR2 SQIVND, per germline (reference sequence). There are 16 residues in the CDR3. Trimming removed 1 base from V and 2 bases from J; junction bases left unmatched: 7. The CDR3 here is CASSIGWGQEPYEQYF. Here the CDR3 DNA reads TGTGCCAGTAGTATAGGTTGGGGACAGGAACCCTACGAGCAGTACTTC.

The chain employs TRBV7-9 and TRBJ1-2; no clear D. Per germline, CDR1 SEHNR and CDR2 FQNEAQ (reference sequence). The V end lost 1 base, the J end lost 6 bases, and 15 bases lay between the germline ends. CDR3 size: 15 residues. This chain's CDR3 is CASSLGGIESDGYTF. The CDR3 DNA follows: TGTGCCAGCAGCTTAGGCGGGATCGAAAGTGATGGCTACACCTTC.

The chain has TRBV5-1 and TRBJ2-5; D is possibly TRBD1 or TRBD2 (5 bases each). The V end lost 4 bases, the J end lost 5 bases, and 15 bases lay between the germline ends. Germline V CDR1 and CDR2: SGHRS, YFSETQ. The CDR3 sequence is 14 residues long. In DNA form, the CDR3 reads TGCGCCAGCAGCGGGGACCTAGCTGTTGAGACCCAGTACTTC. The encoded protein is CASSGDLAVETQYF.

This clonotype was seen a few times. The chain combines TRBV7-8 with TRBJ2-1; 9 bases agree with TRBD2. CDR3 length: 14 residues. CDR1 and CDR2 from the germline V gene are SGHVS and FQNEAQ. The V gene end was trimmed by 8 bases and the J gene end by 9 bases; junction bases not matched to a gene: 11. In DNA form, the CDR3 reads TGTGCCAGCTCTTCGCGGGAGGGCCAGGGTGAGCAGTTCTTC. Translated: CASSSREGQGEQFF. The full variable domain, completed using reference TRBV7-8 and TRBJ2-1, is GAGVSQSPRYKVAKRGQDVALRCDPISGHVSLFWYQQALGQGPEFLTYFQNEAQLDKSGLPSDRFFAERPEGSVSTLKIQRTQQEDSAVYLCASSSREGQGEQFFGPGTRLTVL.

This clonotype was seen a handful of times. The rearrangement uses TRBV25-1 and TRBJ1-6; no clear D gene. V lost 7 bases to trimming and J lost 7 bases, with 8 bases between them. The CDR3 sequence is 12 residues long. Germline V gene lookup returns CDR1 MGHDK and CDR2 SYGVNS. CDR3 in DNA: TGTGCCAGCACAGCGGGAAATTCACCCCTCCACTTT. Its translation: CASTAGNSPLHF.

This clonotype was seen only a few times. The chain uses TRBV6-6 and TRBJ1-1, with TRBD1 as a possible D gene (5 bases). The V gene lost 4 bases and the J gene lost 7 bases, with 10 bases spanning the gap. The CDR3 is 12 residues long. Germline V gives CDR1 MNHNY, CDR2 SVGAGI (reference sequence). The CDR3 reads CASSWSDSEAFF. The DNA for the CDR3 is TGTGCCAGCAGTTGGAGCGACAGTGAAGCTTTCTTT.

V and J are TRBV12-2 and TRBJ2-7; no DNA check was done on the table's D call, TRBD1. TRBV12-2 is reported as a pseudogene. This CDR3 contains 17 residues. The CDR3 sequence: CASRSMEGRDRHYEQYF. The DNA of the CDR3 is TGTGCAAGTCGCTCCATGGAGGGCCGGGACAGGCACTACGAGCAGTACTTC.

This clonotype was observed a handful of times. The rearrangement links TRBV19 to TRBJ2-1; TRBD2 might be the D (5 bases). The CDR3 sequence is 14 residues long. Trimming removed 1 base at V and 13 bases at J, with 17 bases between. Germline CDR1 reads LNHDA; CDR2 reads SQIVND (reference sequence). CDR3 region: CASSIGGQVPFQFF. For the CDR3, the DNA is TGTGCCAGTAGTATAGGAGGGCAGGTGCCTTTCCAGTTCTTC. The full variable domain, in which reference TRBV19 and TRBJ2-1 provide the parts outside the CDR3, is DGGITQSPKYLFRKEGQNVTLSCEQNLNHDAMYWYRQDPGQGLRLIYYSQIVNDFQKGDIAEGYSVSREKKESFPLTVTSAQKNPTAFYLCASSIGGQVPFQFFGPGTRLTVL.